The subject of this entry is one TCR beta chain. Its antigen is currently unknown. These data belong to a study of CD8 T cells in ankylosing spondylitis. Study results and limitations: The authors reported significant enrichment of disease-linked clones in matched ankylosing spondylitis synovial fluid. A TCR beta motif made of several highly homologous variants seemed typical of ankylosing spondylitis blood. Some motif variants were previously reported in reactive arthritis synovial fluid and blood.

CDR3 length: 17 residues. J gave up 6 bases and V 6 bases, and 11 bases lay outside the gene matches. A quantitative 5'-RACE method, one with molecular barcodes, was used to make TCR beta libraries. Via MiXCR, TCRdb re-called the 5' RACE reads, giving one row per CDR3 protein. The data show around 770,000 distinct CDR3 sequences, with roughly 12% seen just once and about 0.49% held by the top ten. This rearrangement joins TRBV12-3 or TRBV12-4 to TRBJ2-6; 10 nucleotides match TRBD1. Material for sequencing was blood, either unsorted or a sorted T cell fraction (not recorded which). This TCR was sampled from a male donor with ankylosing spondylitis. CDR3 residues: CASRRQPGTGEANVLTF. In nucleotides, the CDR3 is TGTGCCAGCAGACGACAACCGGGGACAGGGGAGGCCAACGTCCTGACTTTC.